The T cell receptor beta chain under discussion was sequenced for a study of blood T cell repertoires in COVID-19. The V end was cut by 0 bases, the J end by 0 bases, with 14 bases between. Germline V gene lookup returns CDR1 SGHDN and CDR2 FVKESK. The CDR3 contains 17 residues. Under the authors' procedure: Amplified reference gene primers provided the basis for estimating nucleated cell counts. The assay was immunoSEQ multiplex PCR, and TCRdb's table has in-frame clones only and misses some. V and J calls and clone size follow that table, whereas D and trimming were derived from the DNA. The table has tens of thousands of clones, 79% seen once. This clone has just a few counts.

V usage is TRBV14 and J usage is TRBJ1-1; the D is unclear. The origin of this receptor is a man in his 70s with acute or convalescent COVID-19. Sequenced material: peripheral blood. CDR3 sequence: CASSQDLGGTVNTEAFF. DNA for the CDR3: TGTGCCAGCAGCCAAGATCTAGGCGGTACGGTGAACACTGAAGCTTTCTTT.